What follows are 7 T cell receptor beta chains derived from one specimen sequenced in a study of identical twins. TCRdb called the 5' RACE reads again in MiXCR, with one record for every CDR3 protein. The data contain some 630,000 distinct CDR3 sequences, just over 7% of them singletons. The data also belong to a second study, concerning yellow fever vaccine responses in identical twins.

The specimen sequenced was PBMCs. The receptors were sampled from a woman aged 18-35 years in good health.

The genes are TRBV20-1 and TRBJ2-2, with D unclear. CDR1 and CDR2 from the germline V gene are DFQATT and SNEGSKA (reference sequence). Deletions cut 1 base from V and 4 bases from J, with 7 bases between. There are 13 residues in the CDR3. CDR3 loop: CSARAQTTGELFF. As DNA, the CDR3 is TGCAGTGCTAGAGCCCAGACCACCGGGGAGCTGTTTTTT.

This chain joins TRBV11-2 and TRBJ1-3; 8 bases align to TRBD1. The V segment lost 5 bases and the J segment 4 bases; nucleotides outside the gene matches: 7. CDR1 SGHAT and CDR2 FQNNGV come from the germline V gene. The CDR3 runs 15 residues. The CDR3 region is CASSQQGEIGNTIYF. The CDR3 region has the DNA TGTGCCAGCAGCCAACAGGGGGAGATAGGAAACACCATATATTTT.

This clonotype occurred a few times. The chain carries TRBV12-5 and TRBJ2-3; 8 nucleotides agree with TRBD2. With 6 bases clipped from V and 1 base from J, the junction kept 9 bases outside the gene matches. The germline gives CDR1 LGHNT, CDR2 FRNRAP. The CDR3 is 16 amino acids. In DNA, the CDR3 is TGTGCTAGTGGCCCCAGGCGGACTAGCCGCACAGATACGCAGTATTTT. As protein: CASGPRRTSRTDTQYF. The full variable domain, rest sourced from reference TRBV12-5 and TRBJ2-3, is DARVTQTPRHKVTEMGQEVTMRCQPILGHNTVFWYRQTMMQGLELLAYFRNRAPLDDSGMPKDRFSAEMPDATLATLKIQPSEPRDSAVYFCASGPRRTSRTDTQYFGPGTRLTVL.

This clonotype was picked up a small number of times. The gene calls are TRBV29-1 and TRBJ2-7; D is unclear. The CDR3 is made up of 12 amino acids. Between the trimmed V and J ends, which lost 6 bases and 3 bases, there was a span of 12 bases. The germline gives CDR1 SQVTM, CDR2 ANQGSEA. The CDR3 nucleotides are TGCAGCGTCCAATTGTCTCGCTACGAGCAGTACTTC. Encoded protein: CSVQLSRYEQYF.

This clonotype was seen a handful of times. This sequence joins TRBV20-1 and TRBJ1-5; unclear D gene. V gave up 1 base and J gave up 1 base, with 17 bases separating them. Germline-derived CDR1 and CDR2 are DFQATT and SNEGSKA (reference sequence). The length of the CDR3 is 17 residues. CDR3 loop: CSARVVVSPDSNQPQHF. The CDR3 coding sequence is TGCAGTGCTAGAGTGGTCGTTAGTCCCGACAGCAATCAGCCCCAGCATTTT.

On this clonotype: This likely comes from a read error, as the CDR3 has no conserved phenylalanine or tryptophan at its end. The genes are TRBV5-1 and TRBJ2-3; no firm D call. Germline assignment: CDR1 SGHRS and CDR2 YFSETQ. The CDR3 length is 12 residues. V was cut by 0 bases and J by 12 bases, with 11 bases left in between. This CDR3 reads CASSLGEETQYL. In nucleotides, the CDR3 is TGCGCCAGCAGCTTGGGAGAGGAGACCCAGTATTTG.

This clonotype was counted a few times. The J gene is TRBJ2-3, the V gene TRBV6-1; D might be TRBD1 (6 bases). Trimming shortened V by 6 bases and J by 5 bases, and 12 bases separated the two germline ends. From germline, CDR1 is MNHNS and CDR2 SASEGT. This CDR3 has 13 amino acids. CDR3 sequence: CASRSTGLDTQYF. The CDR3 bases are TGTGCCAGCAGGTCCACAGGGCTAGATACGCAGTATTTT.